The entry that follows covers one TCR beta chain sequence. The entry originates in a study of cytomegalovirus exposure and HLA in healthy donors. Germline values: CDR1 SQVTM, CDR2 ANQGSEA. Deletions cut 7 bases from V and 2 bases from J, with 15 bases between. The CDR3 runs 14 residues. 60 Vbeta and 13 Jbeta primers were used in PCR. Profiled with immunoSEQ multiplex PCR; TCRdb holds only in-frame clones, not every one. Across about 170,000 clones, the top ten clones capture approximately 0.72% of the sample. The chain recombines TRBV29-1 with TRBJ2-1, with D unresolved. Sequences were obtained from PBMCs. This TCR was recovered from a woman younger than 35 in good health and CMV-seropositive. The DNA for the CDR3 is TGCAGCGCTAGTCCGGGTCCTGCCTACAATGAGCAGTTCTTC. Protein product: CSASPGPAYNEQFF.